This T cell receptor (beta chain) was identified during a study of cytomegalovirus exposure and HLA in healthy donors. Turning to this clone: Its specificity is unknown.

This CDR3 contains 12 residues. Germline CDR1 and CDR2: WNHNN and SYGVQD (reference sequence). Trimming cost V 6 bases and J 2 bases; bases outside gene matches: 0. The PCR made use of 60 Vbeta and 13 Jbeta primers. Method: immunoSEQ multiplex PCR; TCRdb's copy keeps in-frame clones and lacks some. The sample has approximately 100,000 clones, and its top ten clones hold about 0.59%. Study-wide findings and caveats: About 87% or about 30% of the time was how often most TCR beta V segments were productive, according to an earlier analysis. Presence/absence analyses supposed approximately even sequencing depth among donors.

The sample consisted of PBMCs. This sequence originates from a man aged 45 to 65 in good health and CMV-seronegative. The chain carries TRBV10-1 and TRBJ1-2; 7 nucleotides agree with TRBD1. The CDR3 DNA reads TGCGCCAGCAGCAGGGGGAACTATGGCTACACCTTC. This gives the protein CASSRGNYGYTF.